One and the same sample provided the 5 T cell receptor beta chains below, sequenced in a study of sequential checkpoint blockade in melanoma. Described treatment: randomized to nivolumab then ipilimumab (arm A) or the reverse (arm B). Assay used: immunoSEQ multiplex PCR; TCRdb lists only in-frame clones, some missing. The data contain 18,000 or so clones, approximately 81% of them singletons. The sequenced sample was CD8+ T cells sorted from blood (inferred from file names), obtained from a patient given nivolumab and ipilimumab in sequence. The receptors here all came from a human donor with melanoma.

This sequence joins TRBV19 and TRBJ2-2, with a weak D call TRBD1 (6 bases). CDR1 is LNHDA, CDR2 SQIVND, per germline (reference sequence). The CDR3 has 14 residues. V lost 6 bases, J lost 2 bases, and 10 bases lay in between. The CDR3 loop reads CASRDSINTGELFF. The CDR3 bases are TGTGCCAGTAGGGACAGCATTAACACCGGGGAGCTGTTTTTT.

The chain joins TRBV28 to TRBJ2-6; no clear D gene. The CDR3 runs 15 residues. Trimming pared 3 bases from V and 4 bases from J, leaving 10 bases between. Germline assignment: CDR1 MDHEN and CDR2 SYDVKM. The CDR3 region has the DNA TGTGCCAGCAGTTTTTATTTGTTGGGGGCCAACGTCCTGACTTTC. This codes for CASSFYLLGANVLTF.

The CDR3 sequence is CASSEFSRGDSPLHF. The CDR3 DNA sequence: TGTGCCAGCAGTGAGTTTAGTCGTGGTGATTCACCCCTCCACTTT. The chain joins TRBV6-1 to TRBJ1-6; D call uncertain. V lost 3 bases and J lost 8, with 14 bases in between. The germline CDR1 and CDR2 sequences are MNHNS and SASEGT. The length of the CDR3 is 15 residues.

The rearrangement uses TRBV4-1 and TRBJ2-1; perhaps TRBD2 as D (5 bases). Trimming left V 0 bases short and J 3 bases short, with 15 bases between. Germline CDR1 MGHRA, CDR2 YSYEKL. CDR3 length equals 17 residues. The CDR3 here is CASSQDYASLLYNEQFF. The CDR3 DNA follows: TGCGCCAGCAGCCAAGATTATGCTAGCCTCCTCTACAATGAGCAGTTCTTC.

The J gene is TRBJ2-7, the V gene TRBV27; D is ambiguous. The germline V gene encodes CDR1 MNHEY and CDR2 SMNVEV (reference sequence). Deletions cut 3 bases from V and 6 bases from J, with 21 bases between. The CDR3 length is 16 residues. The CDR3: CASSLSLRSTLIEQYF. The CDR3 DNA reads TGTGCCAGCAGTTTGAGCCTAAGAAGCACGTTGATCGAGCAGTACTTC.